This TCR beta chain was found in a study of blood T cell repertoires in COVID-19. Turning to the study itself: Both acute and convalescent COVID-19 samples were obtained from the United States, Italy and Spain. PBMCs, B-cell-depleted T cells, or T cells provided the cDNA or gDNA that made up the material.

The CDR3 consists of 14 residues. The V gene's germline CDR1 is SGDLS and CDR2 YYNGEE. The V end lost 2 bases, the J end lost 2 bases, and 10 bases lay between the germline ends. Methods used by the authors: Scientists estimated how many nucleated cells there were by amplifying reference gene primers. Here immunoSEQ multiplex PCR was the method, and the copy in TCRdb shows in-frame clones only, minus some. From that table come the V and J calls and clone size; the DNA was used to work out D and trimming. The sample lists about 150,000 clones; roughly nine tenths were seen once. The TCR originated in a woman aged 60 to 75 with active or convalescent COVID-19. Sequenced sample: peripheral blood. This chain connects TRBV9 to TRBJ1-1, with D perhaps TRBD1 (6 bases). The chain's CDR3 is CASSVGHINTEAFF. CDR3 DNA: TGTGCCAGCAGCGTGGGACACATTAACACTGAAGCTTTCTTT.